A single sample gave rise to the 9 T cell receptor beta chains below, sequenced in a study of blood T cell repertoires in COVID-19. Measured with immunoSEQ multiplex PCR; TCRdb has only the in-frame clones, and not every one. The sample includes some 62,000 clones, about 82% of them seen just once. The sample comprised PBMCs or T cells enriched from blood (not recorded which). The receptor set was obtained from a woman between 40 and 55 years old with acute COVID-19.

V and J are TRBV9 and TRBJ2-1, with 8 bases lining up with TRBD2. This CDR3 comprises 16 residues. Germline lookup yields CDR1 SGDLS and CDR2 YYNGEE. With V trimmed by 3 bases and J by 0 bases, 5 bases remained unmatched. CDR3 region: CASSALAGSSYNEQFF. In nucleotides, the CDR3 is TGTGCCAGCAGCGCATTAGCGGGGAGCTCCTACAATGAGCAGTTCTTC.

This clone was recorded a few times. The chain couples TRBV7-9 to TRBJ1-3; D gene unclear. The length of the CDR3 is 14 residues. CDR1 is SEHNR, CDR2 FQNEAQ, per germline (reference sequence). V was clipped by 5 bases and J by 0 bases, with 8 bases between them. The CDR3 DNA reads as TGTGCCAGCAGCCCGGGTGTCTCTGGAAACACCATATATTTT. It translates to CASSPGVSGNTIYF. Combining the CDR3 with reference TRBV7-9 and TRBJ1-3 gives the whole variable domain DTGVSQNPRHKITKRGQNVTFRCDPISEHNRLYWYRQTLGQGPEFLTYFQNEAQLEKSRLLSDRFSAERPKGSFSTLEIQRTEQGDSAMYLCASSPGVSGNTIYFGEGSWLTVV.

The chain links TRBV6-5 to TRBJ1-5; a weak D match, TRBD1 (6 bases). The V end lost 6 bases, the J end lost 5 bases, and 14 bases lay between the germline ends. This CDR3 comprises 14 residues. Germline CDR1 and CDR2: MNHEY and SVGAGI. The CDR3: CASRGAYIDQPQHF. In nucleotides, the CDR3 is TGTGCCAGCAGGGGGGCTTATATTGATCAGCCCCAGCATTTT.

V gene TRBV7-9 combines with J gene TRBJ1-1; 7 bases line up with TRBD1. This CDR3 has 15 amino acids. CDR1 is SEHNR and CDR2 is FQNEAQ in the germline V gene (reference sequence). Trimming removed 6 bases from V and 3 bases from J; junction bases left unmatched: 10. The CDR3 loop is CASSSRTGSDTEAFF. CDR3 bases: TGTGCCAGCAGTTCCCGGACAGGAAGCGACACTGAAGCTTTCTTT.

The CDR3 here is CASSQRGMGETQYF. The DNA of the CDR3 is TGTGCCAGCAGCCAAAGGGGGATGGGGGAGACCCAGTACTTC. The chain joins TRBV7-9 to TRBJ2-5, with D tentatively TRBD1 (6 bases). This CDR3 is built from 14 residues. Germline CDR1 reads SEHNR; CDR2 reads FQNEAQ (reference sequence). Trimming left V 5 bases short and J 5 bases short, with 15 bases between. Complete variable domain (other parts from reference TRBV7-9 and TRBJ2-5): DTGVSQNPRHKITKRGQNVTFRCDPISEHNRLYWYRQTLGQGPEFLTYFQNEAQLEKSRLLSDRFSAERPKGSFSTLEIQRTEQGDSAMYLCASSQRGMGETQYFGPGTRLLVL.

The CDR3 loop is CASASYGYTF. The DNA for the CDR3 is TGTGCCAGCGCTAGCTATGGCTACACCTTC. The genes are TRBV2 and TRBJ1-2; D unclear. This CDR3 is 10 amino acids long. Between the trimmed V and J ends, which lost 8 bases and 4 bases, there was a span of 5 bases. Germline CDR1 is SNHLY and CDR2 is FYNNEI.

The rearrangement joins TRBV24-1 to TRBJ1-1; D is possibly TRBD1 (5 bases). V lost 5 bases and J 1 base, leaving 13 bases between the germline ends. Germline values: CDR1 KGHDR, CDR2 SFDVKD. There are 15 residues in the CDR3. CDR3 in DNA: TGTGCCACCAGTGGAAGTCAGGGTAAGAACACTGAAGCTTTCTTT. Translation: CATSGSQGKNTEAFF.

This clone appeared once. The V gene is TRBV12-3 or TRBV12-4, the J gene TRBJ1-2; tentatively, D is TRBD1 (6 bases). With 2 bases removed from V and 4 bases from J, the gap between germline ends came to 8 bases. This CDR3 has 13 amino acids. CDR3 sequence (DNA): TGTGCCAGCAGTTTACAGGGGACCTATGGCTACACCTTC. This encodes CASSLQGTYGYTF.

The chain employs TRBV11-2 and TRBJ2-2, with D perhaps TRBD2 (6 bases). V was pared by 4 bases and J by 1 base, with 13 bases between. CDR1 and CDR2 from the germline V gene are SGHAT and FQNNGV. The length of the CDR3 is 16 residues. The CDR3 is CASSWRGGENTGELFF. CDR3 sequence (DNA): TGTGCCAGCAGCTGGAGGGGCGGAGAGAACACCGGGGAGCTGTTTTTT.